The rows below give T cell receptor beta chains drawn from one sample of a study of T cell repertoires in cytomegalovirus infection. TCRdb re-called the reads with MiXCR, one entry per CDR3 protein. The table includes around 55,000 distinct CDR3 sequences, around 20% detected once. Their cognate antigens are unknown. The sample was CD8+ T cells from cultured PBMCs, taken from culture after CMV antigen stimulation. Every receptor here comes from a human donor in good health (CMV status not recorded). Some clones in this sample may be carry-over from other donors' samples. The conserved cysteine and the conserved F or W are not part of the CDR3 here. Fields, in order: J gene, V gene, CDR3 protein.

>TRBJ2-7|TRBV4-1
ASSPRTGLYEQY
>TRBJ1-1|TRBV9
ASSVAGWVPNTEAF
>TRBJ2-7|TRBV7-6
ASSLPDEQY
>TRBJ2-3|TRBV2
ASSGTSGSRPTDTQY
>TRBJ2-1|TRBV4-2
ASSQDPAGGHEQF
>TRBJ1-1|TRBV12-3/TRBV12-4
ASRNRVEGTEAF
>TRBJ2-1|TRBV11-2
ASSFPTTSGRASEQF
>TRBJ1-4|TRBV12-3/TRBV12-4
ASSLGQGALNEKLF
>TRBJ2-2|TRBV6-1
ASSNHYESGTGELF
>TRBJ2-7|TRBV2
ASSERLGTSGSHEQY
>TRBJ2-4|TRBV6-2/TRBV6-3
ASSSWLGQY
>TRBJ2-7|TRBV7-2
ASSSGTGPYEQY
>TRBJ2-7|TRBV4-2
ASSHSSSYEQY
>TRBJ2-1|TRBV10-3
AISGGQGNNEQF